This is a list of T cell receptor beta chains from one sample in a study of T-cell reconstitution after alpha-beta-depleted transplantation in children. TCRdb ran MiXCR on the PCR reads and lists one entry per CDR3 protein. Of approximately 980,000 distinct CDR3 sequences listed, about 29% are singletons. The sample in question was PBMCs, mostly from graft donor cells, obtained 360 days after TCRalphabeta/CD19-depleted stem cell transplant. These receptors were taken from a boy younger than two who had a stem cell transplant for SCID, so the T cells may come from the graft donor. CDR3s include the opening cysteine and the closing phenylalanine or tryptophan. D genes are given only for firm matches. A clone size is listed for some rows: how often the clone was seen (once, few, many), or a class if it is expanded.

cdr3_nt: TGTGCCAGCAGCTTGACCATAGACGATTACTATGGCTACACCTTC
cdr3_aa: CASSLTIDDYYGYTF
j_call: TRBJ1-2
clone_size: .
d_call: .
v_call: TRBV7-2

cdr3_nt: TGTGCCAGCAGCTTAACAGGGTCCCTCGAGCAGTACTTC
cdr3_aa: CASSLTGSLEQYF
j_call: TRBJ2-7
clone_size: .
d_call: .
v_call: TRBV7-9

cdr3_nt: TGCAGTGCTAGTAGAGGGGAGGCCCAGTACTTC
cdr3_aa: CSASRGEAQYF
j_call: TRBJ2-5
clone_size: few
d_call: .
v_call: TRBV20-1

cdr3_nt: TGCGCCAGCAGCAGACAGGGTGGAGATAACAGGAGGGATACGCAGTATTTT
cdr3_aa: CASSRQGGDNRRDTQYF
j_call: TRBJ2-3
clone_size: once
d_call: TRBD1
v_call: TRBV5-1

cdr3_nt: TGTGCCAGCAGCCGGGGGACAGCGGAGAACACCGGGGAGCTGTTTTTT
cdr3_aa: CASSRGTAENTGELFF
j_call: TRBJ2-2
clone_size: few
d_call: .
v_call: TRBV7-2

cdr3_nt: TGCGCCAGCAGCGGGGTAGGAGGGAACACTGAAGCTTTCTTT
cdr3_aa: CASSGVGGNTEAFF
j_call: TRBJ1-1
clone_size: few
d_call: .
v_call: TRBV5-1

cdr3_nt: TGTGCCACCAGCAGAGCGCCTCGGACTAGCGCTAATGAGCAGTTCTTC
cdr3_aa: CATSRAPRTSANEQFF
j_call: TRBJ2-1
clone_size: few
d_call: TRBD2
v_call: TRBV15

cdr3_nt: TGTGCCAGCTCACCGGAAGGGATCAACTATGGCTACACCTTC
cdr3_aa: CASSPEGINYGYTF
j_call: TRBJ1-2
clone_size: once
d_call: .
v_call: TRBV18

cdr3_nt: TGCGCCAGCAACCCCTCAGGGACCGGGGAGCTGTTTTTT
cdr3_aa: CASNPSGTGELFF
j_call: TRBJ2-2
clone_size: few
d_call: .
v_call: TRBV5-1

cdr3_nt: TGTGCCAGCAGTCGCGGCGGACAGGGAAGGGGCAATCAGCCCCAGCATTTT
cdr3_aa: CASSRGGQGRGNQPQHF
j_call: TRBJ1-5
clone_size: .
d_call: TRBD1
v_call: TRBV12-3/TRBV12-4

cdr3_nt: TGTGCCAGCAGTCCCAGCGGGGGGGGCCCAGAGACCCAGTACTTC
cdr3_aa: CASSPSGGGPETQYF
j_call: TRBJ2-5
clone_size: .
d_call: TRBD2
v_call: TRBV12-3/TRBV12-4

cdr3_nt: TGTGCCAGCAGCTTAATCGCCCGGGACAGGTACTTC
cdr3_aa: CASSLIARDRYF
j_call: TRBJ2-7
clone_size: many
d_call: TRBD1
v_call: TRBV11-2

cdr3_nt: TGTGCCAGCTCACCGAACCCCGGGACAGGGGGCAATGAGCAGTTCTTC
cdr3_aa: CASSPNPGTGGNEQFF
j_call: TRBJ2-1
clone_size: .
d_call: TRBD1
v_call: TRBV18

cdr3_nt: TGTGCCAGTAGGCCAACCGGACGGTATAATTCACCCCTCCACTTT
cdr3_aa: CASRPTGRYNSPLHF
j_call: TRBJ1-6
clone_size: .
d_call: .
v_call: TRBV19

cdr3_nt: TGTGCCAGCTCACCGGCGGGACATAGGAACACTGAAGCTTTCTTT
cdr3_aa: CASSPAGHRNTEAFF
j_call: TRBJ1-1
clone_size: .
d_call: .
v_call: TRBV18

cdr3_nt: TGCGCCAGCAGCCTCCGGGACAGGAACATGAACACTGAAGCTTTCTTT
cdr3_aa: CASSLRDRNMNTEAFF
j_call: TRBJ1-1
clone_size: .
d_call: TRBD1
v_call: TRBV5-1

cdr3_nt: TGTGCCAGCAGTTTTAGGGGACAAACCTACGAGCAGTACTTC
cdr3_aa: CASSFRGQTYEQYF
j_call: TRBJ2-7
clone_size: once
d_call: .
v_call: TRBV28

cdr3_nt: TGCAGCGTTGCAACAGGGTGGACTGAAGCTTTCTTT
cdr3_aa: CSVATGWTEAFF
j_call: TRBJ1-1
clone_size: .
d_call: .
v_call: TRBV29-1

cdr3_nt: TGCAGTGCTAGAGATCGCTGGATGCCGAGCGATGAGCAGTTCTTC
cdr3_aa: CSARDRWMPSDEQFF
j_call: TRBJ2-1
clone_size: .
d_call: .
v_call: TRBV20-1

cdr3_nt: TGTGCCAGCAGCCCACGACTAGCGGGTGCCGAGCAGTACTTC
cdr3_aa: CASSPRLAGAEQYF
j_call: TRBJ2-7
clone_size: .
d_call: TRBD2
v_call: TRBV9

cdr3_nt: TGTGCCAGCAGCATTACCTCCGGGACAGCTTTCTACGAGCAGTACTTC
cdr3_aa: CASSITSGTAFYEQYF
j_call: TRBJ2-7
clone_size: .
d_call: TRBD1
v_call: TRBV5-6